This TCR beta chain was captured in a study of blood T cells in healthy people across ages. Regarding the study as a whole: There was no known CMV status for donors, so expanded clonotype changes were possibly confounded. While age rose, TCR beta diversity per million T cells dropped in a roughly linear way.

The study isolated at least 7 million PBMCs from each sample. It was with a sample-barcoded 5' primer and a J-beta primer mix that a second PCR of about 6 to 12 cycles was run. Every sample returned 2.5 million or more CDR3-containing paired-end reads. TCRdb used MiXCR to reprocess the 5' RACE reads, holding one entry per CDR3 protein. Among about 1.8 million distinct CDR3 sequences listed, around half were seen once. This clonotype was picked up a small number of times. Antigen specificity is unknown. In germline, CDR1 is DFQATT, CDR2 SNEGSKA (reference sequence). The CDR3 is made up of 15 amino acids. Trimming removed 0 bases from V and 5 bases from J, with 16 bases in between.

This clonotype originated in a woman in her thirties or forties in good health. Source material: blood. V gene TRBV20-1 combines with J gene TRBJ2-5, with D tentatively TRBD2 (5 bases). The CDR3 DNA is TGCAGTGCTAGAGAGCCTACGGGCCCGGGGGAGACCCAGTACTTC. Residues: CSAREPTGPGETQYF.